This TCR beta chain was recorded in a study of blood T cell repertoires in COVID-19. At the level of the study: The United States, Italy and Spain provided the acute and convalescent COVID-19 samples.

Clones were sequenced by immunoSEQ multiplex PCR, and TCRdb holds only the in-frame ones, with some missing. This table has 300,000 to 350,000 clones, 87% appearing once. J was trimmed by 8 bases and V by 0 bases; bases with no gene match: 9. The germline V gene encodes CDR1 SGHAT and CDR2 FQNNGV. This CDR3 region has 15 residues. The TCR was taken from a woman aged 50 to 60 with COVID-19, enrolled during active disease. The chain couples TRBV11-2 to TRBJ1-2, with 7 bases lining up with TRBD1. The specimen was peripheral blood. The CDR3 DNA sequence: TGTGCCAGCAGCTTAGACCCAGACAGGGTTGAAGGCTACACCTTC. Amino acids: CASSLDPDRVEGYTF. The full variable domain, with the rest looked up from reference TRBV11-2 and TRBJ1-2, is EAGVAQSPRYKIIEKRQSVAFWCNPISGHATLYWYQQILGQGPKLLIQFQNNGVVDDSQLPKDRFSAERLKGVDSTLKIQPAKLEDSAVYLCASSLDPDRVEGYTFGSGTRLTVV.